This TCR beta chain was sequenced during a study of cytomegalovirus exposure and HLA in healthy donors. General observations from the study: Accounts indicate the classifier identified cytomegalovirus status with strong specificity and sensitivity. DRB1 showed the most TCR associations and HLA-C the fewest in a later analysis, as rates varied by HLA locus. The number of N-insertions in an Asian-associated ancestry cluster was reportedly below the approximately 700-donor mean in a later analysis.

Points on this clone: Its target is not known.

Use of 60 Vbeta and 13 Jbeta primers characterized the PCR. Clones were read by immunoSEQ multiplex PCR, and TCRdb kept only the in-frame ones, dropping some. This sample has 150,000 to 200,000 clones; about 80% occur once, and the top ten carry more than 3.5%. V shed 5 bases, J shed 0 bases, and the junction held 6 bases outside the gene matches. From germline, CDR1 is SEHNR and CDR2 FQNEAQ (reference sequence). This CDR3 comprises 16 residues. This sequence originates from a woman aged 60 to 75 in good health and CMV-seropositive. Input material: PBMCs. The chain uses TRBV7-9 and TRBJ1-4; TRBD1 agrees at 7 bases. The CDR3 coding sequence is TGTGCCAGCAGCCCGGGACAGCTTGCAACTAATGAAAAACTGTTTTTT. As protein: CASSPGQLATNEKLFF.